This TCR beta chain was identified during a study of T cell repertoires in cytomegalovirus infection. Study-wide background: Recently identified HLA-C-restricted CMV epitopes were among the peptides used.

The CDR3 contains 15 residues. Between the trimmed V and J ends, which lost 6 bases and 8 bases, there was a span of 22 bases. Regarding this clonotype: The antigen is unknown.

MiXCR, applied by TCRdb to the reads, yields one record per CDR3 protein. The sample consists of about 60,000 distinct CDR3 sequences, over 15% of them appearing once. The clonotype comes from a human donor in good health (CMV status not recorded). Some clones in this sample may be carry-over from other donors' samples. The chain is built from TRBV12-3 or TRBV12-4 and TRBJ1-2, with D tentatively TRBD1 (6 bases). Sequenced material: CD8+ T cells from cultured PBMCs, taken from culture after CMV antigen stimulation. CDR3 nucleotides: TGTGCCAGCAGCGGGGAGGGGGAGCCTGAGGGCGGCTACACCTTC. Translated: CASSGEGEPEGGYTF.